The clone carrying this T cell receptor beta chain was seen once. What it binds is not known. These data originate in a study of siplizumab effects on memory and regulatory T cells. General study points: Treatment with siplizumab left mappable alloreactive CD4+ clones averaging 68.8% Treg-derived, compared with around 26% in controls. Phenotypic classification as naive or memory proved unattainable for roughly 75-95% of proliferating CD4+ or CD8+ clones. Naive T cell populations appeared to exhibit greater diversity than memory cells and appeared to be major alloresponse contributors.

With V trimmed by 3 bases and J by 3 bases, 9 bases remained unmatched. Germline CDR1 is LNHDA and CDR2 is SQIVND (reference sequence). This CDR3 spans 17 amino acids. In each sample, approximately 100,000 TCR templates were assayed. The assay was immunoSEQ multiplex PCR, and TCRdb's table has in-frame clones only and misses some. The sample has approximately 50,000 clones; about 93% are singletons. The chain uses TRBV19 and TRBJ2-7, with 12 nucleotides matching TRBD2. The receptor's source is a human donor in good health. The specimen sequenced was CD8+ T cells sorted from blood. CDR3 DNA: TGTGCCAGTAGTATCCTTTCGGGACTAGCGGGCCGCTACGAGCAGTACTTC. This translates into CASSILSGLAGRYEQYF. Full variable domain (missing parts from reference TRBV19 and TRBJ2-7): DGGITQSPKYLFRKEGQNVTLSCEQNLNHDAMYWYRQDPGQGLRLIYYSQIVNDFQKGDIAEGYSVSREKKESFPLTVTSAQKNPTAFYLCASSILSGLAGRYEQYFGPGTRLTVT.